This T cell receptor beta chain was obtained from a study of beta chain features in type 1 diabetes. Averaging around 110 mL, one heparinised blood draw was given by each donor. This CDR3 has 15 residues. V was shortened by 6 bases and J by 2 bases, with 15 bases between the two germline ends. CDR1 is MNHEY, CDR2 SVGAGI, per germline. Study results and limitations: Relative to healthy donors, patients appeared to have naive, central memory and Treg TCRB repertoires that were more similar. Shortening of TCRB CDR3s, moderate but significant, appeared in all four CD4+ subsets of Type 1 diabetes patients. There was no resolution here of whether HLA type influences TCRB rearrangement.

As every portion of the isolated RNA was reverse transcribed, the sequencing read expressed TCRB transcripts. The method was immunoSEQ multiplex PCR; TCRdb's version includes in-frame clones alone and lacks a portion of them. The data show 200,000 to 250,000 clones, 27% seen once. A word on this clone: What it binds is unknown.

This sequence joins TRBV6-5 and TRBJ2-3; D possibly corresponds to TRBD1 (6 bases). Sequencing input: central memory CD4+ T cells from blood. This TCR came from a man between 25 and 39 years old in good health. The CDR3 sequence: CASRAGAGDTDTQYF. The CDR3 bases are TGTGCCAGCAGGGCAGGGGCCGGAGACACAGATACGCAGTATTTT.